The 21 T cell receptor beta chains below were found in one sample sequenced in a study of HIV-infected patients and healthy controls. cDNA was made from about 500 ng RNA using alpha and beta constant primers. Each of the alpha and beta chains got its own library through chain-specific third strand synthesis with indices. TCRdb redid the calling of the 5' RACE reads with MiXCR, one entry per CDR3 protein. The repertoire consists of about 18,000 distinct CDR3 sequences, with about 12% occurring once and the leading ten covering around 10%. No cell fractionation was done, so the repertoire covers all unsorted peripheral blood T cells. Sequenced sample: blood. The receptors were sampled from an adult in good health.

Ten or more counts support this clonotype. The CDR3 DNA reads as TGTGCCAGCAGCCCGTCTTCACAGGGCCCGAACACCGGGGAGCTGTTTTTT. Translated, it gives CASSPSSQGPNTGELFF. The chain employs TRBV7-3 and TRBJ2-2; D might be TRBD1 (6 bases). V was pared by 5 bases and J by 0 bases, with 16 bases between. CDR1 and CDR2 (germline): SGHTA, FQGTGA. This CDR3 has 17 residues.

This clonotype was seen a handful of times. The J gene is TRBJ2-3, the V gene TRBV18; D remains ambiguous. V was trimmed by 4 bases and J by 8 bases, leaving 10 bases between them. Germline values: CDR1 KGHSH, CDR2 LQKENI. The CDR3 totals 12 residues. CDR3 nucleotides: TGTGCCAGCTCACTATCGGGCCTTACGCAGTATTTT. Its protein is CASSLSGLTQYF.

This clonotype appeared many times. The chain carries TRBV5-1 and TRBJ2-7; 7 bases are a match to TRBD1. The CDR3 contains 13 residues. CDR1 and CDR2 from the germline V gene are SGHRS and YFSETQ. The trim removed 6 bases at V and 0 bases at J, leaving 3 bases unmatched. The CDR3 sequence: CASTRDSSYEQYF. The DNA for the CDR3 is TGCGCCAGCACCCGGGACAGCTCCTACGAGCAGTACTTC.

This clonotype is categorized as medium-sized. This sequence joins TRBV18 and TRBJ1-5; D not certain. CDR1 KGHSH and CDR2 LQKENI come from the germline V gene. This CDR3 region has 14 residues. Between the trimmed V and J ends, which lost 4 bases and 0 bases, there was a span of 7 bases. The CDR3 loop is CASSLQVSNQPQHF. The CDR3 DNA is TGTGCCAGCTCACTTCAAGTTAGCAATCAGCCCCAGCATTTT. The entire variable domain, with the rest obtained from reference TRBV18 and TRBJ1-5, is as follows: NAGVMQNPRHLVRRRGQEARLRCSPMKGHSHVYWYRQLPEEGLKFMVYLQKENIIDESGMPKERFSAEFPKEGPSILRIQQVVRGDSAAYFCASSLQVSNQPQHFGDGTRLSIL.

This chain uses TRBV4-1 with TRBJ2-6; 7 nucleotides match TRBD1. The CDR3 covers 17 residues. Trimming at V came to 6 bases and at J to 2 bases, leaving 10 bases not matched to a gene. Germline values: CDR1 MGHRA, CDR2 YSYEKL. The CDR3 loop is CASSIGTGTAGANVLTF. The CDR3 bases are TGCGCCAGCAGTATTGGGACCGGGACAGCTGGGGCCAACGTCCTGACTTTC.

The V and J genes are TRBV7-9 and TRBJ2-3; no clear D gene. The CDR3 contains 13 residues. V lost 5 bases and J 0 bases, leaving 6 bases between the germline ends. CDR1 SEHNR and CDR2 FQNEAQ come from the germline V gene (reference sequence). Here the CDR3 DNA reads TGTGCCAGCAGCCTACTTAGCACAGATACGCAGTATTTT. It translates to CASSLLSTDTQYF.

This clonotype was found a few times. V gene TRBV4-3 combines with J gene TRBJ2-1; 9 bases line up with TRBD2. V lost 4 bases and J lost 5; bases outside the gene matches: 12. The CDR3 consists of 17 residues. Germline assignment: CDR1 LGHNA and CDR2 YSLEER. Here the CDR3 reads CASSPNEVAGANNEQFF. The CDR3 region has the DNA TGCGCCAGCAGCCCGAATGAGGTAGCGGGGGCAAACAATGAGCAGTTCTTC.

This clonotype is medium-sized. V and J are TRBV7-8 and TRBJ1-4; D is possibly TRBD1 (5 bases). CDR3 size: 13 residues. Germline assignment: CDR1 SGHVS and CDR2 FQNEAQ. V shed 5 bases and J shed 7 bases, with 11 bases lying between them. CDR3 protein: CASSAGLGEKLFF. CDR3 in DNA: TGTGCCAGCAGCGCGGGACTAGGTGAAAAACTGTTTTTT.

This clonotype is medium-sized by share. V gene TRBV7-2 combines with J gene TRBJ2-3; TRBD1 aligns across 8 bases. Germline V gene sequence: CDR1 SGHTA, CDR2 FQGNSA. The CDR3 is 15 residues long. V gave up 5 bases and J gave up 2 bases; unmatched junction bases: 6. CDR3 nucleotide sequence: TGTGCCAGCAGCCGTGGACAGGGACCCACAGATACGCAGTATTTT. Protein product: CASSRGQGPTDTQYF.

The genes are TRBV27 and TRBJ2-3; 14 positions agree with TRBD2. The germline V gene has CDR1 MNHEY and CDR2 SMNVEV (reference sequence). With 6 bases clipped from V and 4 bases from J, the junction kept 3 bases outside the gene matches. The CDR3 sequence is 15 residues long. The CDR3 region is CASRRTSGGPDTQYF. CDR3 nucleotide sequence: TGTGCCAGCAGACGGACTAGCGGGGGGCCAGATACGCAGTATTTT.

V gene TRBV3-1 combines with J gene TRBJ2-7; TRBD1 is a possible D gene (6 bases). CDR1 LGHDT and CDR2 YNNKEL come from the germline V gene (reference sequence). V lost 0 bases to trimming and J lost 7 bases, with 7 bases between them. This CDR3 has 12 residues. Here the CDR3 DNA reads TGTGCCAGCAGCCAAGATGACAGGGAGCAGTACTTC. This sequence encodes CASSQDDREQYF.

The table lists this clonotype with many counts. This chain links TRBV20-1 with TRBJ1-2; D remains ambiguous. V lost 6 bases to trimming and J lost 4 bases, with 15 bases between them. The CDR3 consists of 13 residues. The germline V gene encodes CDR1 DFQATT and CDR2 SNEGSKA (reference sequence). In DNA form, the CDR3 reads TGCAGTGCCCCAAAGGACGGGCTCTATGGCTACACCTTC. This gives the protein CSAPKDGLYGYTF.

This clonotype counts as medium-sized. The V gene is TRBV12-3 or TRBV12-4, the J gene TRBJ1-6; unclear D gene. The CDR3 consists of 19 residues. V was shortened by 2 bases and J by 0 bases, with 17 bases between the two germline ends. In DNA form, the CDR3 reads TGTGCCAGCAGTTTAATGTTAGGACGGGCAAGCTCCTATAATTCACCCCTCCACTTT. It encodes CASSLMLGRASSYNSPLHF.

This clonotype appeared many times. J is TRBJ2-4 and V is TRBV3-1; D gene ambiguous. CDR1 is LGHDT, CDR2 YNNKEL, per germline (reference sequence). CDR3 length: 17 amino acids. Between the trimmed V and J ends, which lost 5 bases and 0 bases, there was a span of 17 bases. The CDR3 sequence: CASSFSQRKLAKNIQYF. CDR3 nucleotides: TGTGCCAGCAGCTTTTCCCAGAGGAAACTAGCCAAAAACATTCAGTACTTC.

This clonotype is medium-sized by share. The chain combines TRBV4-1 with TRBJ2-4, with D perhaps TRBD2 (6 bases). Per the germline V gene, CDR1 is MGHRA and CDR2 is YSYEKL. Trimming left V 4 bases short and J 14 bases short, with 18 bases between. CDR3 length: 13 amino acids. The CDR3 sequence: CASSRLFPGLEYF. The CDR3 nucleotides are TGCGCCAGCAGCCGACTCTTTCCGGGACTCGAGTACTTC.

This sequence joins TRBV9 and TRBJ1-1; D not resolved. Germline V lookup: CDR1 SGDLS, CDR2 YYNGEE. The CDR3 runs 13 residues. Trimming took off 0 bases at V and 6 bases at J, with 9 bases between the two ends. The CDR3 loop is CASSVGEASEAFF. The CDR3 DNA is TGTGCCAGCAGCGTAGGGGAAGCCTCTGAAGCTTTCTTT. The whole variable domain, filled in from reference TRBV9 and TRBJ1-1, reads DSGVTQTPKHLITATGQRVTLRCSPRSGDLSVYWYQQSLDQGLQFLIQYYNGEERAKGNILERFSAQQFPDLHSELNLSSLELGDSALYFCASSVGEASEAFFGQGTRLTVV.

This sequence joins TRBV6-2 or TRBV6-3 and TRBJ2-7, with 9 bases aligning to TRBD1. The CDR3 length is 14 residues. Trimming took 6 bases from V and 5 from J; bases not matched to a gene: 8. Per germline, CDR1 MNHEY and CDR2 SVGEGT. In nucleotides, the CDR3 is TGTGCCAGCAGGAGGACAGGGGAAGGGGACGAGCAGTACTTC. Translating gives CASRRTGEGDEQYF.

This clonotype has a count of ten or more. The chain joins TRBV7-2 to TRBJ1-5; D is unresolved. Trimming cost V 4 bases and J 5 bases, with 15 bases left between them. The germline V gene has CDR1 SGHTA and CDR2 FQGNSA. This CDR3 has 15 residues. This chain's CDR3 is CASSSKRGMDQPQHF. The CDR3 DNA reads as TGTGCCAGCAGCTCTAAGCGGGGTATGGATCAGCCCCAGCATTTT.

By share, this clonotype ranks as medium-sized (0.01 to 0.1%). At one end, the junction sequence differs from germline, possibly due to a read error. V is TRBV3-1 and J is TRBJ2-7; D is ambiguous. The germline CDR1 and CDR2 sequences are LGHDT and YNNKEL (reference sequence). This CDR3 is built from 13 residues. Here the CDR3 DNA reads TGTGCCAGCAGCCAAAGATCTGGCGGTTTCCGAAGGTTC. This encodes CASSQRSGGFRRF.

This clonotype appeared a few times. The chain is built from TRBV2 and TRBJ1-5; TRBD1 is a possible D gene (6 bases). Germline V gene sequence: CDR1 SNHLY, CDR2 FYNNEI. V was clipped by 5 bases and J by 5 bases, with 10 bases between them. The length of the CDR3 is 13 residues. CDR3: CASSLGADQPQHF. CDR3 bases: TGTGCCAGCAGTTTGGGGGCCGATCAGCCCCAGCATTTT.

The rearrangement joins TRBV5-1 to TRBJ2-2, with 8 bases fitting TRBD1. The V and J ends lost 4 bases and 5 bases, in that order; junction bases with no gene match: 1. The CDR3 covers 13 residues. Germline-derived CDR1 and CDR2 are SGHRS and YFSETQ. The CDR3, as DNA: TGCGCCAGCAGCCGGACAGGGACCGGGGAGCTGTTTTTT. As protein: CASSRTGTGELFF.